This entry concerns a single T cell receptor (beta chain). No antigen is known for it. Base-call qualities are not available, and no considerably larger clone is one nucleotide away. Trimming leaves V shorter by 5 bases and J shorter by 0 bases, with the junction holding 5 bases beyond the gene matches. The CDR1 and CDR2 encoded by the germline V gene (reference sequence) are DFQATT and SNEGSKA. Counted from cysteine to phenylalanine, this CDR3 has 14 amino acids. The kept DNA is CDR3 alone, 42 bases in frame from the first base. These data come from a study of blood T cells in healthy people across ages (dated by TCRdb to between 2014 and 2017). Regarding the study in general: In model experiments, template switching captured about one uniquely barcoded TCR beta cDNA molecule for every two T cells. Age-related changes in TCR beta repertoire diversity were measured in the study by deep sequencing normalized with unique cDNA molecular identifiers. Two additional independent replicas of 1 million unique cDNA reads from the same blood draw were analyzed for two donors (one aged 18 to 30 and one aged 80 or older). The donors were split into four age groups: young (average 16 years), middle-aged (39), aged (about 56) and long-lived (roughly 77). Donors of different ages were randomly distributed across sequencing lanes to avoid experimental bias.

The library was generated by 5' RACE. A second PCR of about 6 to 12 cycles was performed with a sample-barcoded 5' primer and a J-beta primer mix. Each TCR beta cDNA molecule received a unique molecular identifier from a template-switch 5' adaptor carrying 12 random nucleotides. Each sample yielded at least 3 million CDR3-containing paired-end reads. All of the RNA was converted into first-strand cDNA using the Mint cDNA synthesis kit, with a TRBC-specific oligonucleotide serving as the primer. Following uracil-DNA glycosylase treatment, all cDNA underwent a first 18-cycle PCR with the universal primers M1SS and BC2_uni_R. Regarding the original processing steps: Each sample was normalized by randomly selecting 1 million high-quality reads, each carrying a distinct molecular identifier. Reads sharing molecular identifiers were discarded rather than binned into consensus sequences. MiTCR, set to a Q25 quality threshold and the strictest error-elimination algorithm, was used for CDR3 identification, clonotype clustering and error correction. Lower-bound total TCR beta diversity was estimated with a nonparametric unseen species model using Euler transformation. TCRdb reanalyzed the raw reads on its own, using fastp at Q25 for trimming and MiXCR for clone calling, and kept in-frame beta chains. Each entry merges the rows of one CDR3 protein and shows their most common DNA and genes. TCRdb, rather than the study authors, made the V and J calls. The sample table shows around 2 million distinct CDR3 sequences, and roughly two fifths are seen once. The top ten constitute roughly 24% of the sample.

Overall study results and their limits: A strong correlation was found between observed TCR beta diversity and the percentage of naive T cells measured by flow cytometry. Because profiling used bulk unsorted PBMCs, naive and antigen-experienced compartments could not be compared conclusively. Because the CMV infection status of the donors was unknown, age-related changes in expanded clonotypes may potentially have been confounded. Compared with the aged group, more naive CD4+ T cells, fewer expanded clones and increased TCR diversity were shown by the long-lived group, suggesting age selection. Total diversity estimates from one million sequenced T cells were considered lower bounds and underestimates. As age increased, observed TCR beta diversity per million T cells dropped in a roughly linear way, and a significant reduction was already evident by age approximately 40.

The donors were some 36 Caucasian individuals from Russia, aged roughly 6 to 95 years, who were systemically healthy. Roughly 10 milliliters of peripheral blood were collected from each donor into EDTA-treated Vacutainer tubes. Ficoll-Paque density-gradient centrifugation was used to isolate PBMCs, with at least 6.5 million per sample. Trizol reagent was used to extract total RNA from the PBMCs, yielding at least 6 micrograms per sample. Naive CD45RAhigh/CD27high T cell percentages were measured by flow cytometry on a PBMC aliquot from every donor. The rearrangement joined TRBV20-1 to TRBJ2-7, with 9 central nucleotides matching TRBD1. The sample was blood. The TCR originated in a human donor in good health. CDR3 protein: CSAGGQGISYEQYF. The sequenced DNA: TGCAGTGCTGGCGGACAGGGGATCTCCTACGAGCAGTACTTC.